This T cell receptor beta chain was sequenced during a study of identical twins. This clonotype was detected ten times or more. Its cognate antigen is unknown. General study points: Fewer insertions marked abundant cord blood beta clonotypes; young adult naive trended weakly, memory not at all.

There are 15 residues in the CDR3. The V gene's germline CDR1 is SGHRS and CDR2 YFSETQ. V shed 3 bases, J shed 2 bases, and the junction held 5 bases outside the gene matches. TCRdb independently ran MiXCR on the 5' RACE reads; one entry per CDR3 protein. The sample has approximately 700,000 distinct CDR3 sequences, 5.5% to 7.5% seen once. V and J are TRBV5-1 and TRBJ2-3; 8 bases fit TRBD1. The receptor comes from a man aged 18 to 35 in good health. Input material: naive T cells sorted from blood. The CDR3 coding sequence is TGCGCCAGCAGCTACCAGGGGGCGCACACAGATACGCAGTATTTT. It codes for CASSYQGAHTDTQYF.